The 10 T cell receptor beta chains given below trace back to one sample, sequenced in a study of PD-1 blockade in mismatch repair-deficient tumors. The repertoire was sequenced with immunoSEQ multiplex PCR; TCRdb's copy has only in-frame clones and lacks some. The sample comprises around 68,000 clones, around 73% of which are singletons, and roughly 5.5% rests with the top ten. The source was peripheral blood, collected 2 weeks after starting pembrolizumab. These receptors came from an adult with mismatch repair-deficient cancer.

This rearrangement joins TRBV27 to TRBJ2-1, with 9 bases that match TRBD2. The CDR3 runs 14 residues. The trim removed 10 bases at V and 4 bases at J, leaving 8 bases unmatched. In germline, CDR1 is MNHEY, CDR2 SMNVEV (reference sequence). This chain's CDR3 is CATSSGNSYNEQFF. CDR3 DNA: TGTGCCACCTCTAGCGGGAATTCGTACAATGAGCAGTTCTTC.

The genes are TRBV10-2 and TRBJ2-3, with 10 bases fitting TRBD2. Germline V gene sequence: CDR1 WSHSY, CDR2 SAAADI. Trimming removed 6 bases from V and 2 bases from J; junction bases left unmatched: 8. The CDR3 sequence is 16 residues long. CDR3 in amino acids: CASSARTSGTTDTQYF. The DNA of the CDR3 is TGCGCCAGCAGCGCCCGGACTAGCGGAACCACAGATACGCAGTATTTT.

V gene TRBV7-9 combines with J gene TRBJ2-1; TRBD2 matches 10 bases. The J segment lost 15 bases and the V segment lost 2 bases, leaving 4 bases of the junction unmatched. CDR3 length equals 12 residues. The germline V gene has CDR1 SEHNR and CDR2 FQNEAQ (reference sequence). The CDR3 DNA is TGTGCCAGCAGCTTACTAGCGGGAGTACCGTTCTTC. Translated: CASSLLAGVPFF.

The chain links TRBV5-1 to TRBJ2-7; D is possibly TRBD2 (8 bases). CDR1 and CDR2 from the germline V gene are SGHRS and YFSETQ. The germline V and J ends were trimmed by 0 bases and 5 bases, with 18 bases remaining between them. The CDR3 totals 16 residues. CDR3 DNA sequence: TGCGCCAGCAGCTTGGAGGGGGCGGGAGGTTTAGACGAGCAGTACTTC. It is translated as CASSLEGAGGLDEQYF. The full variable domain, completed using reference TRBV5-1 and TRBJ2-7, is KAGVTQTPRYLIKTRGQQVTLSCSPISGHRSVSWYQQTPGQGLQFLFEYFSETQRNKGNFPGRFSGRQFSNSRSEMNVSTLELGDSALYLCASSLEGAGGLDEQYFGPGTRLTVT.

V gene TRBV5-6 combines with J gene TRBJ2-7, with TRBD1 matching over 9 bases. CDR3 length: 14 residues. J was trimmed by 1 base and V by 3 bases; bases with no gene match: 2. Germline CDR1 is SGHDT and CDR2 is YYEEEE. CDR3 loop: CASSSGTGSYEQYF. As DNA, the CDR3 is TGTGCCAGCAGCTCCGGGACAGGGTCCTACGAGCAGTACTTC.

This rearrangement joins TRBV6-5 to TRBJ2-7; TRBD1 matches 8 bases. Germline assignment: CDR1 MNHEY and CDR2 SVGAGI. After removal of 8 bases from V and 3 bases from J, the junction contained 12 bases not matched to a gene. The CDR3 runs to 15 residues. CDR3 nucleotides: TGTGCCAGCCGAGGTAGAGGACAGGGTCGCTACGAGCAGTACTTC. It encodes CASRGRGQGRYEQYF.

This sequence joins TRBV19 and TRBJ2-7; maybe TRBD1 (6 bases). Looked up from germline, CDR1 is LNHDA and CDR2 is SQIVND (reference sequence). The CDR3 spans 14 residues. The V end lost 0 bases, the J end lost 6 bases, and 12 bases lay between the germline ends. The CDR3 nucleotides read TGTGCCAGTAGTATAGATTCTAGGGGGAGCGAGCAGTACTTC. It encodes CASSIDSRGSEQYF.

The CDR3 sequence: CASRGQGHNEKLFF. In DNA form, the CDR3 reads TGTGCCAGCAGGGGACAGGGTCATAATGAAAAACTGTTTTTT. The chain has TRBV2 and TRBJ1-4; TRBD1 agrees at 9 bases. The CDR3 runs 14 residues. Germline assignment: CDR1 SNHLY and CDR2 FYNNEI. J gave up 4 bases and V 6 bases, and 3 bases lay outside the gene matches. The whole variable domain, remainder taken from reference TRBV2 and TRBJ1-4, is EPEVTQTPSHQVTQMGQEVILRCVPISNHLYFYWYRQILGQKVEFLVSFYNNEISEKSEIFDDQFSVERPDGSNFTLKIRSTKLEDSAMYFCASRGQGHNEKLFFGSGTQLSVL.

Details on this clone: The junction and the germline gene differ at one end; a read error may be behind it. This sequence joins TRBV6-6 and TRBJ2-3; 13 bases are a match to TRBD2. The CDR3 sequence is 15 residues long. CDR1 and CDR2 (germline): MNHNY, SVGAGI (reference sequence). The CDR3 DNA reads TGTGCCAGCAGCCAACAGGGTATCGAGGGACTAGCGGGGAATTTT. Protein: CASSQQGIEGLAGNF.

In this sample, this clone turned up once. V is TRBV6-5 and J is TRBJ2-5, with D uncertain. The CDR3 totals 12 residues. Per the germline V gene, CDR1 is MNHEY and CDR2 is SVGAGI. V dropped 6 bases and J dropped 5 bases, with 10 bases sitting between them. The CDR3 DNA reads TGTGCCAGCAGCTCGCTCGGGGAGACCCAGTACTTC. Its translation is CASSSLGETQYF.